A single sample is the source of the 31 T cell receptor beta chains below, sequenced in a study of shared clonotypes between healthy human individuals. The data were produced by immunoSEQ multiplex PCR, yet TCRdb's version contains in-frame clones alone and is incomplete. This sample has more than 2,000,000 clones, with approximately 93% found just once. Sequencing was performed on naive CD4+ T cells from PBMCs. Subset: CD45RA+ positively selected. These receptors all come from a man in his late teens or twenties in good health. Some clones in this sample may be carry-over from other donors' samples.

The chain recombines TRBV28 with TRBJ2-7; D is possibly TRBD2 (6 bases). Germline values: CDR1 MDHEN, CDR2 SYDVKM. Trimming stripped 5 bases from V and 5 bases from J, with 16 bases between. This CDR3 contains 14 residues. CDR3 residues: CASSPGTPWNEQYF. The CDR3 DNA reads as TGTGCCAGCAGTCCTGGGACTCCATGGAACGAGCAGTACTTC.

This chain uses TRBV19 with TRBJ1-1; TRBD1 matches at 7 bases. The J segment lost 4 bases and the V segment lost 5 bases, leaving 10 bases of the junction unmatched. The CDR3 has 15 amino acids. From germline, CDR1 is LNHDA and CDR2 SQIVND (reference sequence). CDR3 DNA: TGTGCCAGTAGTGCACATCTATCAGGGGGCACTGAAGCTTTCTTT. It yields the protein CASSAHLSGGTEAFF.

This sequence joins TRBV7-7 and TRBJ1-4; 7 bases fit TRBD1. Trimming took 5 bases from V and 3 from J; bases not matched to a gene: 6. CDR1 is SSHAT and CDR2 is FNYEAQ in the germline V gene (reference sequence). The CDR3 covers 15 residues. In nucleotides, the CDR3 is TGTGCCAGCAGCCCAGGGACAGCCGCTAATGAAAAACTGTTTTTT. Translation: CASSPGTAANEKLFF. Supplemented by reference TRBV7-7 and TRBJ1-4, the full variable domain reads GAGVSQSPRYKVTKRGQDVTLRCDPISSHATLYWYQQALGQGPEFLTYFNYEAQPDKSGLPSDRFSAERPEGSISTLTIQRTEQRDSAMYRCASSPGTAANEKLFFGSGTQLSVL.

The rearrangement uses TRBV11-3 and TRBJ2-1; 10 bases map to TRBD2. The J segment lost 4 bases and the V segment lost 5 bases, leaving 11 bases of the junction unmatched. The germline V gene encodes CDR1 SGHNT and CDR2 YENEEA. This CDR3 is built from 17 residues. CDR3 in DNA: TGTGCCAGCAGCCGAGGGCTAGCGGGAGCCCCTTACAATGAGCAGTTCTTC. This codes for CASSRGLAGAPYNEQFF.

This chain's CDR3 is CSVVRGSNSYGYTF. In DNA, the CDR3 is TGCAGCGTTGTAAGGGGCTCAAATAGCTATGGCTACACCTTC. The chain combines TRBV29-1 with TRBJ1-2, with D possibly TRBD1 on 5 matching bases. The germline V and J ends were trimmed by 4 bases and 4 bases, with 16 bases remaining between them. The CDR3 has 14 residues. CDR1 and CDR2 from the germline V gene are SQVTM and ANQGSEA.

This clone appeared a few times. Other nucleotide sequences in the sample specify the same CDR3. The CDR3 region has the DNA TGTGCCAGCAGCAGTGGGGGGAACACTGAAGCTTTCTTT. This translates into CASSSGGNTEAFF. The rearrangement links TRBV11-3 to TRBJ1-1; D is possibly TRBD1 (5 bases). Germline lookup yields CDR1 SGHNT and CDR2 YENEEA. V gave up 5 bases and J gave up 1 base, with 8 bases separating them. The CDR3 loop spans 13 amino acids. Using reference TRBV11-3 and TRBJ1-1 for the parts outside the CDR3, the full variable domain is EAGVVQSPRYKIIEKKQPVAFWCNPISGHNTLYWYLQNLGQGPELLIRYENEEAVDDSQLPKDRFSAERLKGVDSTLKIQPAELGDSAVYLCASSSGGNTEAFFGQGTRLTVV.

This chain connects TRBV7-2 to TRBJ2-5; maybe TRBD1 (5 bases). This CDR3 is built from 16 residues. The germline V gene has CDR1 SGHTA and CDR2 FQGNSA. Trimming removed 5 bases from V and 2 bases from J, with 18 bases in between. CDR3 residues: CASSRQTALPQETQYF. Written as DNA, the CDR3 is TGTGCCAGCAGCCGACAGACGGCGCTCCCTCAAGAGACCCAGTACTTC.

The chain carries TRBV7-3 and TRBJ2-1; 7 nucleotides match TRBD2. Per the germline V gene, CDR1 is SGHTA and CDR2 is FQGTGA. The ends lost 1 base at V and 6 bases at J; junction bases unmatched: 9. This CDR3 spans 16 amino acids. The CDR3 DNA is TGTGCCAGCAGCTTAAATAGGCTAGGGGAGGGCAATGAGCAGTTCTTC. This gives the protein CASSLNRLGEGNEQFF.

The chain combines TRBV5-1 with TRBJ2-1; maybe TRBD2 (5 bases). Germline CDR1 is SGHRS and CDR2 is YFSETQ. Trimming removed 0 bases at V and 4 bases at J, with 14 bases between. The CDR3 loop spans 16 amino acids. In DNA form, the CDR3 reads TGCGCCAGCAGCTTGGGGACTCCGAACTCTTACAATGAGCAGTTCTTC. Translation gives CASSLGTPNSYNEQFF.

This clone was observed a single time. CDR3 coding DNA: TGTGCCAGCAGCGGCCGGTCTGGACTAGCGGGAATGAATGAGCAGTTCTTC. As protein: CASSGRSGLAGMNEQFF. The chain employs TRBV5-4 and TRBJ2-1; 12 bases match TRBD2. Germline V gene lookup returns CDR1 SGHNT and CDR2 YYREEE (reference sequence). V gave up 4 bases and J gave up 7 bases; unmatched junction bases: 12. The CDR3 length is 17 residues.

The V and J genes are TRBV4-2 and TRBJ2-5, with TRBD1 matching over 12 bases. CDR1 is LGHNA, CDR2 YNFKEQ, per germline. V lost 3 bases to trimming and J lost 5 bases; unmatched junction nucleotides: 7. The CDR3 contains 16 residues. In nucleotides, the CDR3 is TGTGCCAGCAGCCAGGACCGGGACAGGGGGCAGGAGACCCAGTACTTC. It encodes CASSQDRDRGQETQYF.

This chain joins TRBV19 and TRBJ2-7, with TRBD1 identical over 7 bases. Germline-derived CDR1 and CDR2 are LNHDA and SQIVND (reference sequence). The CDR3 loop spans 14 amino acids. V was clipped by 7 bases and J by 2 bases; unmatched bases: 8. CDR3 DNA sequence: TGTGCCAGTACCCCGAGGGGGCTTCCCTACGAGCAGTACTTC. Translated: CASTPRGLPYEQYF.

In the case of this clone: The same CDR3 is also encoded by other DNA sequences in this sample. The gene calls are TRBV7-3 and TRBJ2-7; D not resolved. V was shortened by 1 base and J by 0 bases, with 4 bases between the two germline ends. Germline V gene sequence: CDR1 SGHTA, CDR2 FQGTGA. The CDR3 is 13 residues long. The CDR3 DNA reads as TGTGCCAGCAGCTTAAGGGGCTCCTACGAGCAGTACTTC. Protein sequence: CASSLRGSYEQYF.

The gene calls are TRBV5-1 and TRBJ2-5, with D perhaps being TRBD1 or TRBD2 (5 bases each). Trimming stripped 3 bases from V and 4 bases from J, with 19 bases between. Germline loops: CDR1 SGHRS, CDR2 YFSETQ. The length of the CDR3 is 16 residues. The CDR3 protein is CASSSSRGSLGETQYF. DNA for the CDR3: TGCGCCAGCAGCTCTTCCCGGGGCTCGCTTGGAGAGACCCAGTACTTC.

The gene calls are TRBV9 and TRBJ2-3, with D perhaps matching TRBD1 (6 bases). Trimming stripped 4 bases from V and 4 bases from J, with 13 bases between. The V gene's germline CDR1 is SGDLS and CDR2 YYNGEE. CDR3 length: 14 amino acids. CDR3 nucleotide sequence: TGTGCCAGCAGCCCCCAGGGGCTGGCAGATACGCAGTATTTT. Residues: CASSPQGLADTQYF.

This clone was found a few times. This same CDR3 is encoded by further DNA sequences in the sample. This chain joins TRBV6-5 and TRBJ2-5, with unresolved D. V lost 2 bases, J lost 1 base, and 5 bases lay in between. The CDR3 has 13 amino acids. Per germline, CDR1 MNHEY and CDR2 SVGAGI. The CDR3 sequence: CASSYRTQETQYF. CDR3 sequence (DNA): TGTGCCAGCAGTTACCGGACCCAAGAGACCCAGTACTTC.

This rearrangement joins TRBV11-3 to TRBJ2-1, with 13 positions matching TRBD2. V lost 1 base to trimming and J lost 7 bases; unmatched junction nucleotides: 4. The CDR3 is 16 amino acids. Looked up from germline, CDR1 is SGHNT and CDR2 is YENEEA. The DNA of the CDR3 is TGTGCCAGCAGCTTAGGTCCGGGACTAGCGGGAAATGAGCAGTTCTTC. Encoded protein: CASSLGPGLAGNEQFF.

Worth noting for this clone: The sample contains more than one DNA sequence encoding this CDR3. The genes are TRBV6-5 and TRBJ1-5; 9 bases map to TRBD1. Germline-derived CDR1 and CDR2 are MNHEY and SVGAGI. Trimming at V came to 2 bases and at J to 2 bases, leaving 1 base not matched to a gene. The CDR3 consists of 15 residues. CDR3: CASSYRQGGNQPQHF. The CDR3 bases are TGTGCCAGCAGTTACCGACAGGGGGGCAATCAGCCCCAGCATTTT.

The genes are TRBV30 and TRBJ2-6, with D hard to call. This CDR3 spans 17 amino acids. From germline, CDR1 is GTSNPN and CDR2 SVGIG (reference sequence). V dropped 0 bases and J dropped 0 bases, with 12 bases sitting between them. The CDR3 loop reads CAWSVQPGYSGANVLTF. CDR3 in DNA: TGTGCCTGGAGTGTACAACCAGGTTACTCTGGGGCCAACGTCCTGACTTTC.

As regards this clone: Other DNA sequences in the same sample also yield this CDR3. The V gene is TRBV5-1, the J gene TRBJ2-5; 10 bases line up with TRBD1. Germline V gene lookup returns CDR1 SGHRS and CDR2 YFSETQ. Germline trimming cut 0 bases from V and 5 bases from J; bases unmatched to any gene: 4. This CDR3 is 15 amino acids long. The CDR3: CASSLGQGAGETQYF. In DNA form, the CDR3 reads TGCGCCAGCAGCTTGGGACAGGGGGCTGGGGAGACCCAGTACTTC.

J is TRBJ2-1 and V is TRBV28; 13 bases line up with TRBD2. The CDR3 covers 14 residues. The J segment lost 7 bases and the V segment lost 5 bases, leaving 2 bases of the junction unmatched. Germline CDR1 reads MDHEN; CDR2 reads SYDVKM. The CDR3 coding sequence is TGTGCCAGCAGTATACTAGCGGGAGGGAATGAGCAGTTCTTC. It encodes CASSILAGGNEQFF.

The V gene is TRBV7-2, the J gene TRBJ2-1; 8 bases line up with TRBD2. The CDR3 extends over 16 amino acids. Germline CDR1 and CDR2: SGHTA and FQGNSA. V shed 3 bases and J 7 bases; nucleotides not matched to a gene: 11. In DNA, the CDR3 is TGTGCCAGCAGCTTTCGCCCAGCGGGAGTTGGGAATGAGCAGTTCTTC. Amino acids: CASSFRPAGVGNEQFF.

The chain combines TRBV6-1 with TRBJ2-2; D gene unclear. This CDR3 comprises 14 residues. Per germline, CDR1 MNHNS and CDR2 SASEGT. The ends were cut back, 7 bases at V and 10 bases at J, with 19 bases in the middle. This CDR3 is CASTYPAPAQELFF. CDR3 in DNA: TGTGCCAGCACCTACCCTGCCCCTGCACAGGAGCTGTTTTTT.

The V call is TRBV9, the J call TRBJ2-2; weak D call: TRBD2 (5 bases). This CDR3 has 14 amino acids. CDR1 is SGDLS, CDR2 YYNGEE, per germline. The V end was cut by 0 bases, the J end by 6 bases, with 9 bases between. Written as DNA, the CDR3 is TGTGCCAGCAGCGTAGGTGCTAGCCCCGGGGAGCTGTTTTTT. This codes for CASSVGASPGELFF.

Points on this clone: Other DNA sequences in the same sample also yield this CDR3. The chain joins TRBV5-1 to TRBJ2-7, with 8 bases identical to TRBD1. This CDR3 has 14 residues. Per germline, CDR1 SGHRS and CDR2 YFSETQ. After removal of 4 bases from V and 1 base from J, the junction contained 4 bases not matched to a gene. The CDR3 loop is CASSRDRSSYEQYF. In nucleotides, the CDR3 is TGCGCCAGCAGCCGGGACAGGTCGTCCTACGAGCAGTACTTC.

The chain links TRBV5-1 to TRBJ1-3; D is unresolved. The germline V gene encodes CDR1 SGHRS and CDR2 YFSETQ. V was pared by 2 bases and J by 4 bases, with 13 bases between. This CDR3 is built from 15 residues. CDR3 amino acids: CASSFGHGKGNTIYF. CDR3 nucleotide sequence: TGCGCCAGCAGCTTTGGGCATGGGAAGGGAAACACCATATATTTT. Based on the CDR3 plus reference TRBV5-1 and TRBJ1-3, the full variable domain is KAGVTQTPRYLIKTRGQQVTLSCSPISGHRSVSWYQQTPGQGLQFLFEYFSETQRNKGNFPGRFSGRQFSNSRSEMNVSTLELGDSALYLCASSFGHGKGNTIYFGEGSWLTVV.

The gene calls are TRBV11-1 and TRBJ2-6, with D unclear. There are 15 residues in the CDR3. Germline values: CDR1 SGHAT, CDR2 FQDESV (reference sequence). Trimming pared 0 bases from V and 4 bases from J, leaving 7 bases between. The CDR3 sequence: CASSLARPGANVLTF. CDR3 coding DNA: TGTGCCAGCAGCTTAGCAAGGCCCGGGGCCAACGTCCTGACTTTC. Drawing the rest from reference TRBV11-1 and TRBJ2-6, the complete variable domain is EAEVAQSPRYKITEKSQAVAFWCDPISGHATLYWYRQILGQGPELLVQFQDESVVDDSQLPKDRFSAERLKGVDSTLKIQPAELGDSAMYLCASSLARPGANVLTFGAGSRLTVL.

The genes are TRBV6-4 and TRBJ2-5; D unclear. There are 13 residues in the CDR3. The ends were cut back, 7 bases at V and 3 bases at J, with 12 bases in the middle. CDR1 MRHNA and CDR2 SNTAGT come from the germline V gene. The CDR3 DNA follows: TGTGCCAGCAAACTCCGGGTCAAAGAGACCCAGTACTTC. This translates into CASKLRVKETQYF.

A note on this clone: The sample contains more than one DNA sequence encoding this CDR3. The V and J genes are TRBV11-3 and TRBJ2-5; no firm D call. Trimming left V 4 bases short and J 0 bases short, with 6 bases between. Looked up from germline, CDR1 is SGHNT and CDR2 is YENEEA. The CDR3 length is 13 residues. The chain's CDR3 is CASSSGYQETQYF. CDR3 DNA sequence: TGTGCCAGCAGCTCCGGGTACCAAGAGACCCAGTACTTC.

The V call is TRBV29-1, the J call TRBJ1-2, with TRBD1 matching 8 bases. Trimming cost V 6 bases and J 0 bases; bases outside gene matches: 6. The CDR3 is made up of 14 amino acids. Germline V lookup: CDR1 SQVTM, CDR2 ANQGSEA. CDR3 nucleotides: TGCAGCGTACGACAGGGGAGAGCTAACTATGGCTACACCTTC. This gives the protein CSVRQGRANYGYTF.

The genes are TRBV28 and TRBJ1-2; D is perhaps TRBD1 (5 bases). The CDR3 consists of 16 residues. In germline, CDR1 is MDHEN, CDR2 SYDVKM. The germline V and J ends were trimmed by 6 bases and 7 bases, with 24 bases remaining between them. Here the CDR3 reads CASSRGLTGRPGGYTF. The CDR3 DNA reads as TGTGCCAGCAGCCGGGGTCTCACAGGCCGGCCGGGTGGCTACACCTTC.